The 18 T cell receptor beta chains given below trace back to one sample, sequenced in a study of T cell responses to AZD1222 COVID-19 vaccine. Only in-frame clones appear in the TCRdb table, and some are missing; sequencing was by immunoSEQ multiplex PCR. The table shows approximately 130,000 clones, with about 90% occurring only once. The sample consisted of peripheral blood, taken on day 0 of AZD1222 vaccination. Receptors were obtained from an adult in good health.

The chain joins TRBV7-3 to TRBJ2-1; D is perhaps TRBD2 (6 bases). Germline values: CDR1 SGHTA, CDR2 FQGTGA. The ends were cut back, 1 base at V and 9 bases at J, with 10 bases in the middle. The CDR3 has 13 amino acids. The CDR3 DNA reads TGTGCCAGCAGCTTAAACCCCGGGGGTGAGCAGTTCTTC. Translation: CASSLNPGGEQFF.

The chain uses TRBV3-1 (or the pseudogene TRBV3-2) and TRBJ1-1; tentative D call: TRBD1 (5 bases). The CDR3 spans 14 residues. V shed 2 bases and J shed 0 bases, with 7 bases lying between them. The germline gives CDR1 LGHDT, CDR2 YNNKEL (reference sequence). The CDR3 nucleotides are TGTGCCAGCAGCCAAAAGGACATGAACACTGAAGCTTTCTTT. Amino acid sequence: CASSQKDMNTEAFF.

J is TRBJ2-3 and V is TRBV5-1; TRBD2 matches 11 bases. V lost 5 bases, J lost 2 bases, and 4 bases stayed unmatched. Germline CDR1 and CDR2: SGHRS and YFSETQ. The CDR3 is 15 amino acids. CDR3 in DNA: TGCGCCAGCAGACAGGGACTAGCGGACACAGATACGCAGTATTTT. Its translation: CASRQGLADTDTQYF.

The J gene is TRBJ2-3, the V gene TRBV7-8; D is unclear. The CDR3 contains 15 residues. V was clipped by 5 bases and J by 0 bases, with 12 bases between them. Germline V lookup: CDR1 SGHVS, CDR2 FQNEAQ. The DNA of the CDR3 is TGTGCCAGCAGCCCCCGACCGACGAGCACAGATACGCAGTATTTT. It is translated as CASSPRPTSTDTQYF. Supplemented by reference TRBV7-8 and TRBJ2-3, the full variable domain reads GAGVSQSPRYKVAKRGQDVALRCDPISGHVSLFWYQQALGQGPEFLTYFQNEAQLDKSGLPSDRFFAERPEGSVSTLKIQRTQQEDSAVYLCASSPRPTSTDTQYFGPGTRLTVL.

The chain employs TRBV11-1 and TRBJ1-2, with 10 nucleotides matching TRBD1. Trimming at V came to 4 bases and at J to 5 bases, leaving 4 bases not matched to a gene. This CDR3 has 14 amino acids. Looked up from germline, CDR1 is SGHAT and CDR2 is FQDESV (reference sequence). CDR3 DNA: TGTGCCAGCAGCTCCGGGACAGGGGATTATGGCTACACCTTC. As protein: CASSSGTGDYGYTF.

This clone appeared once. The J gene is TRBJ1-1, the V gene TRBV9, with D maybe TRBD1 (5 bases). Trimming stripped 0 bases from V and 5 bases from J, with 14 bases between. The CDR3 is made up of 15 amino acids. CDR1 and CDR2 (germline): SGDLS, YYNGEE. CDR3 amino acids: CASSVDTGVETEAFF. CDR3 nucleotide sequence: TGTGCCAGCAGCGTAGACACGGGGGTCGAAACTGAAGCTTTCTTT.

The chain links TRBV19 to TRBJ2-7, with TRBD1 identical over 7 bases. Germline V CDR1 and CDR2: LNHDA, SQIVND (reference sequence). The J segment lost 2 bases and the V segment lost 6 bases, leaving 10 bases of the junction unmatched. The CDR3 is made up of 15 amino acids. The CDR3 is CASSLGGWATYEQYF. CDR3 DNA: TGTGCCAGTAGCCTAGGGGGCTGGGCCACCTACGAGCAGTACTTC.

The rearrangement uses TRBV18 and TRBJ2-1; the match to TRBD2 covers 9 bases. The CDR3 is 15 amino acids. The V and J ends lost 1 base and 5 bases, in that order; junction bases with no gene match: 3. Per the germline V gene, CDR1 is KGHSH and CDR2 is LQKENI. For the CDR3, the DNA is TGTGCCAGCTCACCACTCTTAGCGGGAGACAATGAGCAGTTCTTC. Translating gives CASSPLLAGDNEQFF.

The CDR3: CASSLGGQGTYEQYF. CDR3 bases: TGTGCCAGCAGCTTAGGGGGACAGGGTACCTACGAGCAGTACTTC. This chain joins TRBV7-9 and TRBJ2-7, with TRBD1 matching over 9 bases. The V gene end was trimmed by 1 base and the J gene end by 2 bases; junction bases not matched to a gene: 3. Germline CDR1 and CDR2: SEHNR and FQNEAQ (reference sequence). The CDR3 has 15 residues.

V usage is TRBV4-2 and J usage is TRBJ1-4; D remains unclear. V lost 1 base to trimming and J lost 5 bases, with 11 bases between them. The CDR3 is made up of 15 amino acids. In germline, CDR1 is LGHNA, CDR2 YNFKEQ. Written as DNA, the CDR3 is TGTGCCAGCAGCCAAGGAGGGCCGGAAAATGAAAAACTGTTTTTT. This encodes CASSQGGPENEKLFF.

V gene TRBV2 combines with J gene TRBJ2-7; D possibly matches TRBD1 or TRBD2 (6 bases each). The CDR3 consists of 15 residues. CDR1 is SNHLY, CDR2 FYNNEI, per germline. Trimming stripped 7 bases from V and 5 bases from J, with 21 bases between. The CDR3 loop reads CASTVEGVRLHEQYF. In DNA, the CDR3 is TGTGCCAGCACCGTGGAGGGGGTTAGGCTCCACGAGCAGTACTTC.

V is TRBV6-4 and J is TRBJ2-1; the match to TRBD2 covers 12 bases. The CDR3 is 16 residues long. After removal of 6 bases from V and 6 bases from J, the junction contained 9 bases not matched to a gene. Germline-derived CDR1 and CDR2 are MRHNA and SNTAGT. The CDR3 nucleotides are TGTGCCAGCAGCCCCCTAGCGGGAGGGCCGGTCAATGAGCAGTTCTTC. Translation gives CASSPLAGGPVNEQFF.

The chain has TRBV19 and TRBJ2-7; D unresolved. This CDR3 comprises 13 residues. V gave up 3 bases and J gave up 1 base, with 7 bases separating them. CDR1 is LNHDA, CDR2 SQIVND, per germline (reference sequence). The CDR3 DNA reads TGTGCCAGTAGTATCGACGGGTCCTACGAGCAGTACTTC. Its protein is CASSIDGSYEQYF.

The chain has TRBV30 and TRBJ1-3; D may be TRBD1 (5 bases). V dropped 5 bases and J dropped 4 bases, with 21 bases sitting between them. The CDR3 has 16 residues. Germline V CDR1 and CDR2: GTSNPN, SVGIG (reference sequence). The CDR3 DNA follows: TGTGCCTGGGGGGGACGGAAAGGAACGGCCGGAAACACCATATATTTT. Its protein is CAWGGRKGTAGNTIYF. Full variable domain (rest looked up from reference TRBV30 and TRBJ1-3): SQTIHQWPATLVQPVGSPLSLECTVEGTSNPNLYWYRQAAGRGLQLLFYSVGIGQISSEVPQNLSASRPQDRQFILSSKKLLLSDSGFYLCAWGGRKGTAGNTIYFGEGSWLTVV.

The rearrangement joins TRBV18 to TRBJ2-2, with unresolved D. V was clipped by 2 bases and J by 0 bases, with 10 bases between them. CDR1 and CDR2 (germline): KGHSH, LQKENI. This CDR3 region has 16 residues. In nucleotides, the CDR3 is TGTGCCAGCTCACCATTCCCAGCGACGAACACCGGGGAGCTGTTTTTT. Its translation: CASSPFPATNTGELFF.

The chain carries TRBV5-1 and TRBJ2-7; possible D gene TRBD1, 5 bases. V dropped 0 bases and J dropped 2 bases, with 18 bases sitting between them. Per the germline V gene, CDR1 is SGHRS and CDR2 is YFSETQ. There are 17 residues in the CDR3. The CDR3 coding sequence is TGCGCCAGCAGCTTGGATGTGGCAGGGAAAGCAGCCTACGAGCAGTACTTC. It codes for CASSLDVAGKAAYEQYF.

This clone was seen once. The chain has TRBV7-6 and TRBJ2-7; 8 nucleotides match TRBD2. Germline-derived CDR1 and CDR2 are SGHVS and FNYEAQ. This CDR3 spans 15 amino acids. Germline trimming cut 5 bases from V and 1 base from J; bases unmatched to any gene: 7. CDR3: CASSPFTSGSYEQYF. The CDR3 bases are TGTGCCAGCAGCCCTTTCACTAGCGGATCCTACGAGCAGTACTTC.

J is TRBJ2-1 and V is TRBV30; maybe TRBD1 (5 bases). This CDR3 comprises 12 residues. Germline V gene data show CDR1 as GTSNPN and CDR2 as SVGIG (reference sequence). Trimming took off 2 bases at V and 6 bases at J, with 8 bases between the two ends. CDR3 loop: CAWSSGFNEQFF. In nucleotides, the CDR3 is TGTGCCTGGAGTTCAGGGTTCAATGAGCAGTTCTTC.